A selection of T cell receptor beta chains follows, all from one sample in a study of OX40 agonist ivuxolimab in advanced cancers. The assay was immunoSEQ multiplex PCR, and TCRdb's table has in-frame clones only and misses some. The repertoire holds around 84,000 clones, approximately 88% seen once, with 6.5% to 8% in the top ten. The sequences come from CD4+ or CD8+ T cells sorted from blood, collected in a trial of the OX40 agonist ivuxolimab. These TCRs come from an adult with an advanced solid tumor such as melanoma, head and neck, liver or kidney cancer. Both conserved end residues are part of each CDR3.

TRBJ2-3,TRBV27,CASSPSAGTDTQYF
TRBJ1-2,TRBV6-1,CASSGRLGGKNGYTF
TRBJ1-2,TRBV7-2,CASSLGGALNYGYTF
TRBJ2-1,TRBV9,CASSRTSGSYNEQFF
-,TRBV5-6,CASSLGDRAHEQYF
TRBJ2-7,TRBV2,CASRGVTYEQYF
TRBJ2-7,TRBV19,CASSYAGEGEQYF
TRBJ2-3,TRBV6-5,CASSYGGSSDTQYF
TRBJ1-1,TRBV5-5,CASSLFWLIGRLNTEAFF
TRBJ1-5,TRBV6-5,CASTTGAVRSQHF
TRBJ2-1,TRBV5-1,CASSLTHLAGPNAMEQFF
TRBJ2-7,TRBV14,CASSLGQGALGQYF
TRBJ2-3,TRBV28,CASSSPLGTTDTQYF
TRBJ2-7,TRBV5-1,CASSPGTYYEQYF
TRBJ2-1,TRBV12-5,CASGLGDEQFF
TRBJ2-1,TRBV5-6,CASSLLGRTYNEQFF
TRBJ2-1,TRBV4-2,CASSPLGGSGRLSYNEQFF
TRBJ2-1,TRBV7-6,CASSLGTSGYNEQFF
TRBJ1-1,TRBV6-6,CASSYDPRGANTEAFF
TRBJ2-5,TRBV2,CASRVRQGARETQYF
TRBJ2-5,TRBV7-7,CASSVSGQGTETQYF
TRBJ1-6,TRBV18,CASSPSRADSPLHF
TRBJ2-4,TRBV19,CASKDAGRKNIQYF
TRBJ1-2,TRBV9,CASSPRLLGSLSWGGYTF
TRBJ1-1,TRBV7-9,CASSLTGNTEAFF
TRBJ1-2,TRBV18,CASSPGQGVGGYTF
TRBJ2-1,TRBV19,CASSIVIAGGPSSYNEQFF
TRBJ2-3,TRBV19,CASSERVDTQYF
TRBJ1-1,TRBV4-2,CASSQDAIPEAFF
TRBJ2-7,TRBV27,CASSLGPGIGFSGYEQYF
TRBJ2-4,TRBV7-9,CASSSDGTGVQYF
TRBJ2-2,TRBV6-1,CASSEVSGSRNTGELFF
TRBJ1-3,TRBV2,CASSGLAGNTIYF
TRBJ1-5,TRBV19,CASTDYSNQPQHF
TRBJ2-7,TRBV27,CASSLSFGVKGEQYF
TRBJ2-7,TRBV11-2,CASSLGQVYEQYF
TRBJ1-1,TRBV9,CASSSGGPEAFF
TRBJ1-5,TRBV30,CAWSFYRANQPQHF
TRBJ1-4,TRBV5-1,CASSLIGLPQEEKLFF
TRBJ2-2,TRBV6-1,CASIRVTGELFF
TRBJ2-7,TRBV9,CASSVVRGAYEQYF
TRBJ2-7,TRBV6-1,CASARDRARYEQYF
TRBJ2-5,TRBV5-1,CASSLAAETQYF
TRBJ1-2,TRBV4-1,CASSQTGFLYGYTF
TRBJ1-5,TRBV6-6,CASSDGGMRQPQHF
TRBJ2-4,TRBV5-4,CASSFKTGVAKNIQYF
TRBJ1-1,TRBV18,CASSPGMNTEAFF
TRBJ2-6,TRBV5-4,CASSLGDRSSGANVLTF
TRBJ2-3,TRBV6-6,CASSWAGETDTQYF
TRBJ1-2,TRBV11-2,CASSSPDREGGYTF
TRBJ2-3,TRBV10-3,CAIREGFVADTQYF